These 8 T cell receptor beta chains share one sample of origin, sequenced in a study of blood T cell repertoires in COVID-19. The table came from immunoSEQ multiplex PCR; TCRdb's copy has only in-frame clones and leaves some out. This sample has some 150,000 clones; 88% occur once, and the top ten carry 2% to 3%. The sequencing input was peripheral blood. The receptors come from a woman in her 70s with acute or convalescent COVID-19.

The chain uses TRBV18 and TRBJ1-2, with unresolved D. Germline CDR1 is KGHSH and CDR2 is LQKENI. The CDR3 runs 18 residues. V shed 4 bases and J shed 2 bases, with 23 bases lying between them. This CDR3 is CASSRVGGRQTENYGYTF. The CDR3 bases are TGTGCCAGCTCACGGGTCGGCGGCCGCCAAACGGAGAACTATGGCTACACCTTC.

The chain employs TRBV7-2 and TRBJ1-1; TRBD1 aligns across 7 bases. CDR3 length: 17 amino acids. J was trimmed by 3 bases and V by 5 bases; bases with no gene match: 15. Germline lookup yields CDR1 SGHTA and CDR2 FQGNSA. CDR3 bases: TGTGCCAGCAGCCGTCCTATTACAGGGGTCAGGGACACTGAAGCTTTCTTT. This gives the protein CASSRPITGVRDTEAFF.

This clone was observed once. The CDR3 nucleotides read TGCGCCAGCAGTGAACAGGCGAACACTGAAGCTTTCTTT. Its translation is CASSEQANTEAFF. The chain recombines TRBV10-2 with TRBJ1-1; the D gene is possibly TRBD1 (5 bases). The CDR3 has 13 amino acids. The V end lost 3 bases, the J end lost 1 base, and 6 bases lay between the germline ends. CDR1 and CDR2 from the germline V gene are WSHSY and SAAADI.

The V gene is TRBV19, the J gene TRBJ1-2, with 9 bases identical to TRBD1. Germline V gene data show CDR1 as LNHDA and CDR2 as SQIVND (reference sequence). The trim removed 7 bases at V and 3 bases at J, leaving 3 bases unmatched. The CDR3 consists of 13 residues. Here the CDR3 DNA reads TGTGCCAGTAAAAGGGACAGGGACTATGGCTACACCTTC. Its protein is CASKRDRDYGYTF.

This chain joins TRBV6-5 and TRBJ2-7; 11 positions agree with TRBD2. The CDR3 contains 15 residues. J gave up 1 base and V 6 bases, and 5 bases lay outside the gene matches. Germline CDR1 and CDR2: MNHEY and SVGAGI. The DNA of the CDR3 is TGTGCCAGCAGAAGAGGGACTAGCGGTTCCTACGAGCAGTACTTC. As protein: CASRRGTSGSYEQYF.

The chain joins TRBV7-6 to TRBJ2-1, with TRBD2 matching 7 bases. Germline values: CDR1 SGHVS, CDR2 FNYEAQ. The V gene end was trimmed by 5 bases and the J gene end by 1 base; junction bases not matched to a gene: 8. The CDR3 consists of 16 residues. The CDR3 sequence is CASSKRVGGSYNEQFF. The CDR3 DNA reads TGTGCCAGCAGCAAGCGGGTGGGAGGGTCCTACAATGAGCAGTTCTTC. Drawing the rest from reference TRBV7-6 and TRBJ2-1, the complete variable domain is GAGVSQSPRYKVTKRGQDVALRCDPISGHVSLYWYRQALGQGPEFLTYFNYEAQQDKSGLPNDRFSAERPEGSISTLTIQRTEQRDSAMYRCASSKRVGGSYNEQFFGPGTRLTVL.

The chain has TRBV19 and TRBJ1-2; D remains ambiguous. CDR1 is LNHDA and CDR2 is SQIVND in the germline V gene (reference sequence). V shed 6 bases and J shed 4 bases, with 15 bases lying between them. This CDR3 has 14 amino acids. CDR3 nucleotides: TGTGCCAGTAGCCACGTCGGCGGTGGCTATGGCTACACCTTC. Residues: CASSHVGGGYGYTF. The full variable domain, rest sourced from reference TRBV19 and TRBJ1-2, is DGGITQSPKYLFRKEGQNVTLSCEQNLNHDAMYWYRQDPGQGLRLIYYSQIVNDFQKGDIAEGYSVSREKKESFPLTVTSAQKNPTAFYLCASSHVGGGYGYTFGSGTRLTVV.

The chain joins TRBV5-1 to TRBJ2-5, with 13 bases lining up with TRBD2. The trim removed 5 bases at V and 5 bases at J, leaving 6 bases unmatched. The germline V gene has CDR1 SGHRS and CDR2 YFSETQ. CDR3 size: 15 residues. The CDR3 coding sequence is TGCGCCAGCAGACAGGGACTAGCGGGGACTGAGACCCAGTACTTC. Its translation: CASRQGLAGTETQYF.